This TCR beta chain derives from a study of Graves' ophthalmopathy and Graves' hyperthyroidism. The authors amplified TCR beta CDR3 regions, and they did so from RNA transcripts for repertoire sequencing. HTBI-primed first-round RT-PCR preceded second-round multiplex PCR. TCRdb reprocessed the multiplex PCR reads via MiXCR and lists one record per CDR3 protein. The sample carries 500,000 to 800,000 distinct CDR3 sequences, about 40% recorded once. The CDR3 sequence is 14 residues long. V shed 5 bases, J shed 3 bases, and the junction held 6 bases outside the gene matches. Germline V gene lookup returns CDR1 LGHDT and CDR2 YNNKEL (reference sequence).

The V and J genes are TRBV3-1 and TRBJ2-7, with 8 bases lining up with TRBD2. The material sequenced was peripheral blood. This TCR was sampled from an adult man with Graves' ophthalmopathy. The CDR3 DNA reads TGTGCCAGCAGCTTGGGACTAGGGCTCTACGAGCAGTACTTC. Amino acids: CASSLGLGLYEQYF.